The present T cell receptor (beta chain) was sequenced within a study of monozygotic twins with inflammatory bowel disease. Findings and limits, study-wide: Healthy twins showed more clonotype sharing with others than IBD patients, especially patients with disease activity.

Blood was drawn once per donor, and each sample measured approximately 2.4 ml. The RNA usage for each TCR library was around 3.5 ug of total RNA. The study subjected TCRalpha and TCRbeta cDNA to two nested PCRs of approximately 17 and 9 cycles. For each CDR3 protein, TCRdb gives one entry from its re-call of the 5' RACE reads, without DNA. Recorded for this sample: some 400,000 distinct CDR3 sequences. As to this clonotype: Its antigen is still unknown.

Sequences were obtained from blood. The receptor was derived from a human donor with ulcerative colitis or Crohn's disease, or a healthy co-twin of an affected twin (not recorded which).

The CDR3 loop is CASSLGAGTGGKNIQYF. V is TRBV5-4 and J is TRBJ2-4; TCRdb calls TRBD1, which cannot be checked without DNA. The CDR3 contains 17 residues. Germline CDR1 SGHNT, CDR2 YYREEE (reference sequence).